This T cell receptor (beta chain) was observed in a study of cytomegalovirus exposure and HLA in healthy donors. The PCR had 60 Vbeta and 13 Jbeta primers. Profiling relied on immunoSEQ multiplex PCR, and the TCRdb table lists in-frame clones only, not all of them. The table records approximately 110,000 clones, more than 75% of them present only once. The sequencing input was PBMCs. The source is a woman between 55 and 75 years old in good health and CMV-seropositive.

The CDR3 here is CASSQDETGWKGGNEKLFF. The CDR3 DNA follows: TGCGCCAGCAGCCAAGACGAGACAGGGTGGAAGGGTGGTAATGAAAAACTGTTTTTT. The rearrangement uses TRBV4-3 and TRBJ1-4; TRBD1 aligns across 7 bases. From germline, CDR1 is LGHNA and CDR2 YSLEER. J gave up 4 bases and V 0 bases, and 14 bases lay outside the gene matches. The CDR3 contains 19 residues.